This T cell receptor (beta chain) was documented in a study of vaccination effects on CD4 cells after COVID-19. Study at large: Post-vaccine sample collection fell at a median of 72 days after the second dose.

Only in-frame clones appear in the TCRdb table, and some are missing; sequencing was by immunoSEQ multiplex PCR. This sample has more than 60,000 clones, with just under 75% found just once. With respect to this clone: As yet, its antigen is unknown.

CD4+ T cells specific for antigen were expanded with viral peptide pools by the ViraFEST assay before sequencing. Culture lasted around eleven days before CD4+ T cell isolation. Participants received two doses of either the BNT162b2 or mRNA-1273 vaccine. In the vaccine recipients, nucleocapsid antibodies were negative and there was no prior SARS-CoV-2 infection. They grew a few million PBMC in each well, adding about 10 IU/ml IL-2 and 10 ug/ml peptides. Germline-derived CDR1 and CDR2 are MDHEN and SYDVKM. Trimming removed 2 bases at V and 6 bases at J, with 19 bases between. The CDR3 is 16 amino acids.

Sequenced material: CD4+ T cells from PBMCs cultured with HCoV-229E spike peptides, taken after COVID-19 vaccination. This TCR derives from a human donor who received a COVID-19 vaccine. The chain employs TRBV28 and TRBJ1-2; a weak D match, TRBD1 (6 bases). The CDR3 DNA sequence: TGTGCCAGCAGTTTAATCGCCGGACAGTTTGCTGATGGCTACACCTTC. This sequence encodes CASSLIAGQFADGYTF.